This note documents a single TCR beta chain sequence. Its cognate antigen has yet to be identified. It has no much larger one-base neighbor in the sample; base qualities were not kept. The CDR3 measures 16 amino acids from cysteine to phenylalanine. The only DNA kept is the CDR3, 48 bases in frame from the first base. V loses 5 bases at its end and J loses 2 bases; junction bases beyond the gene matches: 6. As encoded in the germline V gene, CDR1 is SGHAT while CDR2 is FQNNGV. The sample originates from a study of T-cell reconstitution after alpha-beta-depleted transplantation in children (TCRdb year 2016). About the investigation overall: Using TCR repertoire profiling, the study quantitatively followed how T-cell immune reconstitution unfolded in children after TCRalphabeta/CD19-depleted allogeneic hematopoietic cell transplantation. What the study reported, not specific to this receptor: The apparently early alphabetaT-cell count recovery about two months after transplant was reportedly dependent on only several hundred rapidly expanded clones derived from non-depleted graft cells. Over subsequent months, a decline in hyperexpanded clone frequencies was noted, and after one year, T-cell counts and TCRbeta diversity were mostly ascribed to newly produced T cells. The high TCRbeta diversity at day 60 in some patients was ascribed to recipient T cells and intrathymic progenitors that had survived conditioning.

Libraries were prepared through PCR. The sample was run on an Illumina HiSeq 2500. To normalize quantification of the TCRbeta repertoire, the TCR libraries were built with molecular barcoding that relied on unique molecular identifiers. TCRdb ran its own pipeline on the public reads, namely fastp trimming at Q25 and MiXCR clone calling, and kept in-frame beta chains. All rows with the same CDR3 protein become a single entry with the most common DNA and genes. Here the sample has 800,000 to 1,000,000 distinct CDR3 sequences; about 29% occur a single time. Clones ranked in the top ten supply 28% of the sample. The treatment or condition label, as the study defines it: allogeneic hematopoietic cell transplantation with graft depleted of TCRalphabeta T cells and CD19 B cells. The transplant recipients were children given TCRalphabeta/CD19-depleted allogeneic hematopoietic cell grafts.

This sequence originates from a boy in the first two years of life who had a stem cell transplant for SCID, so the T cells may come from the graft donor. The sequence links TRBV11-2 to TRBJ2-4; 10 bases in between match TRBD2. The sample in question was PBMCs, mostly from graft donor cells, obtained 360 days after TCRalphabeta/CD19-depleted stem cell transplant. The nucleotides are TGTGCCAGCAGCGAGATAGCGGGGGGTCCCAAAAACATTCAGTACTTC. This gives the protein CASSEIAGGPKNIQYF.